The 9 T cell receptor beta chains below were found in one sample sequenced in a study of T cells in Graves' hyperthyroidism and ophthalmopathy. Amplification of TCR beta CDR3 regions used RNA as the template. TCR CDR3 regions were first amplified by RT-PCR with HTBI primers. One entry per CDR3 protein, called by TCRdb with MiXCR from the multiplex PCR reads. The sample consists of some 510,000 distinct CDR3 sequences, under 60% of them appearing once. Specimen: peripheral blood or thyroid tissue (not recorded which). These receptor sequences come from a woman aged 18-35 years with Graves' hyperthyroidism.

This clonotype was recorded at least ten times. The chain joins TRBV29-1 to TRBJ2-7; D possibly matches TRBD1 or TRBD2 (5 bases each). CDR3 size: 13 residues. From germline, CDR1 is SQVTM and CDR2 ANQGSEA. The V end lost 7 bases, the J end lost 2 bases, and 15 bases lay between the germline ends. The CDR3 sequence: CSATGTRAYEQYF. The DNA for the CDR3 is TGCAGCGCGACCGGGACGCGAGCCTACGAGCAGTACTTC.

The rearrangement uses TRBV29-1 and TRBJ2-2; TRBD1 matches 9 bases. Per germline, CDR1 SQVTM and CDR2 ANQGSEA. The CDR3 totals 15 residues. Losses at the gene ends were 7 bases for V and 1 base for J; bases not matched to a gene: 7. The DNA for the CDR3 is TGCAGCGCCCTCGGGACAGGGAAGAACACCGGGGAGCTGTTTTTT. It specifies CSALGTGKNTGELFF.

The chain links TRBV19 to TRBJ2-5, with 10 nucleotides matching TRBD1. From germline, CDR1 is LNHDA and CDR2 SQIVND (reference sequence). The CDR3 loop spans 13 amino acids. V shed 6 bases and J 5 bases; nucleotides not matched to a gene: 3. The CDR3 nucleotides read TGTGCCAGTAGCGGGACAGGGGCGGAGACCCAGTACTTC. Protein product: CASSGTGAETQYF.

The CDR3 here is CASSPRWTGKYGYTF. The CDR3 DNA reads as TGTGCCAGCTCACCCCGATGGACAGGGAAATATGGCTACACCTTC. The V gene is TRBV18, the J gene TRBJ1-2, with 8 positions matching TRBD1. The CDR3 loop spans 15 amino acids. With V trimmed by 3 bases and J by 5 bases, 8 bases remained unmatched. CDR1 KGHSH and CDR2 LQKENI come from the germline V gene.

The chain joins TRBV7-9 to TRBJ1-5; TRBD1 matches 8 bases. J lost 6 bases, V lost 1 base, and 11 bases had no gene match. The CDR3 length is 17 residues. Germline V lookup: CDR1 SEHNR, CDR2 FQNEAQ (reference sequence). CDR3 residues: CASSLVGRTGLIQPQHF. The CDR3 nucleotides are TGTGCCAGCAGCTTAGTGGGTAGGACAGGGTTAATTCAGCCCCAGCATTTT.

The chain carries TRBV16 and TRBJ1-2, with 9 bases identical to TRBD1. Germline assignment: CDR1 KGHSY and CDR2 FQNENV. CDR3 length equals 15 residues. With V trimmed by 2 bases and J by 6 bases, 7 bases remained unmatched. CDR3 coding DNA: TGTGCCAGCAGCCAACCCACGACAGGGGGTGATGGCTACACCTTC. This encodes CASSQPTTGGDGYTF.

This clonotype was counted many times. V gene TRBV15 combines with J gene TRBJ1-4; 7 bases align to TRBD1. The CDR3 totals 15 residues. J lost 5 bases, V lost 3 bases, and 6 bases had no gene match. CDR1 is LNHNV and CDR2 is YYDKDF in the germline V gene (reference sequence). The CDR3, as DNA: TGTGCCACCAGCAGCCCCGGGACAGAGAATGAAAAACTGTTTTTT. Protein sequence: CATSSPGTENEKLFF.

The rearrangement uses TRBV20-1 and TRBJ1-1; D not resolved. CDR1 is DFQATT and CDR2 is SNEGSKA in the germline V gene (reference sequence). The germline V and J ends were trimmed by 1 base and 6 bases, with 9 bases remaining between them. The CDR3 loop spans 12 amino acids. Here the CDR3 reads CSARADPAEAFF. CDR3 in DNA: TGCAGTGCTAGAGCTGACCCCGCTGAAGCTTTCTTT.

This clonotype was found many times. V is TRBV20-1 and J is TRBJ1-6; D might be TRBD1 (6 bases). CDR1 and CDR2 (germline): DFQATT, SNEGSKA (reference sequence). This CDR3 is 14 amino acids long. The V end lost 3 bases, the J end lost 5 bases, and 11 bases lay between the germline ends. CDR3 bases: TGCAGTGCTAGGGCAGGGGCGAATAATTCACCCCTCCACTTT. It specifies CSARAGANNSPLHF.